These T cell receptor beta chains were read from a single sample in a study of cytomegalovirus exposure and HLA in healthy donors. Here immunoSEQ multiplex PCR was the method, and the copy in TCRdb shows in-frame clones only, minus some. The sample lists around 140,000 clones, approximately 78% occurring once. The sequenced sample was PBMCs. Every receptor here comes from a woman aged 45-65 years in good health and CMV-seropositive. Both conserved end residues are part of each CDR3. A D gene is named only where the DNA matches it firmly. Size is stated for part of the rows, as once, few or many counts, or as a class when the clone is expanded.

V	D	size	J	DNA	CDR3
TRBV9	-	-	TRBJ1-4	TGTGCCAGCAGCCCCCGGATAGGGGGAGTAGGAGAAAAACTGTTTTTT	CASSPRIGGVGEKLFF
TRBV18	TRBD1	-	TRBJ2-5	TGTGCCAGCTCACCAGGTACAGGGGGACAAGAGACCCAGTACTTC	CASSPGTGGQETQYF
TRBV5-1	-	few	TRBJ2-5	TGCGCCAGCAGCTCGGCCCTCGGGGTCCAAGAGACCCAGTACTTC	CASSSALGVQETQYF
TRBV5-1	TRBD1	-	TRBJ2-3	TGCGCCAGCAGCTTGGGCCAGGGGGACGGCACAGATACGCAGTATTTT	CASSLGQGDGTDTQYF
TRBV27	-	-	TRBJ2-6	TGTGCCACCCGCGGGGCCTCTGGGGCCAACGTCCTGACTTTC	CATRGASGANVLTF
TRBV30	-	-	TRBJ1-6	TGTGCCTGGACCCCATGGCAGGGATTTTCACCCCTCCACTTT	CAWTPWQGFSPLHF
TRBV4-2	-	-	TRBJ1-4	TGTGCCAGCAGCCTTGGACGCGGAGGGGCTAAACTGTTTTTT	CASSLGRGGAKLFF
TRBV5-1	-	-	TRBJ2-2	TGCGCCAGCAGGGCGGAGGCGGCGAACACCGGGGAGCTGTTTTTT	CASRAEAANTGELFF
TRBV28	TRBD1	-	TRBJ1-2	TGTGCCAGCAGTCCGGGACAGGGAGATGGCTACACCTTC	CASSPGQGDGYTF
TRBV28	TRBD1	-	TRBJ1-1	TGTGCCAGCAAAACCGGGACAGGGGAAGCTTTCTTT	CASKTGTGEAFF
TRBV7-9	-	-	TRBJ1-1	TGTGCCAGCAGCCCGTTTTTGAACACTGAAGCTTTCTTT	CASSPFLNTEAFF
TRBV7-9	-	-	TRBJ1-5	TGTGCCAGCAGCCATGGAGGGAGAGGGGATCAGCCCCAGCATTTT	CASSHGGRGDQPQHF
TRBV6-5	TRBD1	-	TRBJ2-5	TGTGCCAGCAGCAGACAGGGGATCCAAGAGACCCAGTACTTC	CASSRQGIQETQYF
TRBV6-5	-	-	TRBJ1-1	TGTGCCAGCAGTTATAGTGAGGCAGAAGAAGCTTTCTTT	CASSYSEAEEAFF
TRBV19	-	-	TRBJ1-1	TGTGCCAGTAGACCGACAGGCTACGACACTGAAGCTTTCTTT	CASRPTGYDTEAFF
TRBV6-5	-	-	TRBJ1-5	TGTGCCAGCAGTTACTCGTCTGTTCAGCCCCAGCATTTT	CASSYSSVQPQHF
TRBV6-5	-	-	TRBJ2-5	TGTGCCAGCGCGGTCAACAACTGGGAGACCCAGTACTTC	CASAVNNWETQYF
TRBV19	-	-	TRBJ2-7	TGTGCCAGTAGTCCCCCTTCAGGGGAGCAGTACTTC	CASSPPSGEQYF
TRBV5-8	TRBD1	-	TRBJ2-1	TGTGCCAGCAGCGGTCCCGGGACAGTTAGGCTCGATGAGCAGTTCTTC	CASSGPGTVRLDEQFF
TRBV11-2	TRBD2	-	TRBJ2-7	TGTGCCAGCAGCCAGACTAGCGGGGGAACGGGGCAGTACTTC	CASSQTSGGTGQYF
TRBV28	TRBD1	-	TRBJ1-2	TGTGCCAGCAGTTTTTTCCGGACAGGGACTGGCTACACCTTC	CASSFFRTGTGYTF
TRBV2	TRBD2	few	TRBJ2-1	TGTGCCAGCAGGCTTTTGGGGGGGTACAATGAGCAGTTCTTC	CASRLLGGYNEQFF
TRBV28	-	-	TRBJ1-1	TGTGCCAGCAGTTTAGGGTGGGGGGGAAAACGGCGGGCTTTCTTT	CASSLGWGGKRRAFF
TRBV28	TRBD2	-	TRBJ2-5	TGTGCCAGCAGTTCCGGGACTAGCGGGAGTGGGACCCAGTACTTC	CASSSGTSGSGTQYF
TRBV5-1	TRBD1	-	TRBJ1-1	TGCGCCAGCAGCCCTGGACAGGGATCGAACACTGAAGCTTTCTTT	CASSPGQGSNTEAFF
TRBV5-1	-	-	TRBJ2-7	TGCGCCAGCAGCTTGGGGCCCAACTCCTACGAGCAGTACTTC	CASSLGPNSYEQYF
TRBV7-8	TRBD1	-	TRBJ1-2	TGTGCCAGCAGCTTAGCAGGGGGCATAGACTATGGCTACACCTTC	CASSLAGGIDYGYTF
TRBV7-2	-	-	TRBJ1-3	TGTGCCAGCAGCTTAAGGACTACTGGAAACACCATATATTTT	CASSLRTTGNTIYF
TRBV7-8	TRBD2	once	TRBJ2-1	TGTGCCAGCAGCTCAGGACTAGCGGGCTCCCTCGACAATGAGCAGTTCTTC	CASSSGLAGSLDNEQFF
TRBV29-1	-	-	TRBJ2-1	TGCAGCGTTGAAGAGACAGCGGGTATTTCCCAGTTCTTC	CSVEETAGISQFF
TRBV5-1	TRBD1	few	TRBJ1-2	TGCGCCAGCAGCTCGGGACAGGGCGTTTGGGTCGGCTACACCTTC	CASSSGQGVWVGYTF
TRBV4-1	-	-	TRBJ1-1	TGCGCCAGCAAACAGCCGTACACTGAAGCTTTCTTT	CASKQPYTEAFF
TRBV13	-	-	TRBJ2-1	TGTGCCAGCAGCCCTCCGCCGGACTTCAATGAGCAGTTCTTC	CASSPPPDFNEQFF
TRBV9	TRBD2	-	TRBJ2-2	TGTGCCAGCAGCGATTGGGCGGGGGTGGTCACCGGGGAGCTGTTTTTT	CASSDWAGVVTGELFF
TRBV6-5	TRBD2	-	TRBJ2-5	TGTGCCAGCAGTTTTGGACTAGCGGGAGGAGAGACCCAGTACTTC	CASSFGLAGGETQYF
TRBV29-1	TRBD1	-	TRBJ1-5	TGCAGCATAAGGGACAGTTTCAATCAGCCCCAGCATTTT	CSIRDSFNQPQHF
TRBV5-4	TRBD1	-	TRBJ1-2	TGTGCCAGCAGCTACGGGACAGGCAGCCCCTATGGCTACACCTTC	CASSYGTGSPYGYTF
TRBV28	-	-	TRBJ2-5	TGTGCCAGCAGTTTAGCGGGGGCTACAGAGACCCAGTACTTC	CASSLAGATETQYF
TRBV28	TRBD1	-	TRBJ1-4	TGTGCCAGCAGTCTCCCCGGGACAGGGGGCGTAAAACTGTTTTTT	CASSLPGTGGVKLFF
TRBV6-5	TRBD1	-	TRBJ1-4	TGTGCCAGCAGTTACTTCCCCCCGGGACAGGGGGGGAAACTGTTTTTT	CASSYFPPGQGGKLFF
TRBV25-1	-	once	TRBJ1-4	TGTGCCAGCAGTGACCTTAGACAGGAAAATGAAAAACTGTTTTTT	CASSDLRQENEKLFF
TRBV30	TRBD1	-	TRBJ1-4	TGTGCCTGGAGCTCCTCCGACAGGGGAAAACTGTTTTTT	CAWSSSDRGKLFF
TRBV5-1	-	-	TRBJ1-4	TGCGCCAGCAGCTTGGACAGCCCTGATGAAAAACTGTTTTTT	CASSLDSPDEKLFF
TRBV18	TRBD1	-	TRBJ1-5	TGTGCCAGTAGGGGGCTGGAGAATCAGCCCCAGCATTTT	CASRGLENQPQHF
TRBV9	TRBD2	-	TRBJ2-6	TGTGCCAGCAGCGTAGGCCTAGCGGAATCCTCTGGGGCCAACGTCCTGACTTTC	CASSVGLAESSGANVLTF
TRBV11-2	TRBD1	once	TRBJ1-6	TGTGCCAGCAGTGCCGGACAGGGAACACCCCTCCACTTT	CASSAGQGTPLHF
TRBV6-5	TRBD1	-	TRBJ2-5	TGTGCCAGCAGTTACCCGGGACAGGGGCAGACCCAGTACTTC	CASSYPGQGQTQYF
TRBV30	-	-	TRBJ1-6	TGTGCCGGGAGCCGGTCTTCCAATTCACCCCTCCACTTT	CAGSRSSNSPLHF
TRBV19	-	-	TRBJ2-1	TGTGCCAGTAGCCCCAACAGGGATAACTACAATGAGCAGTTCTTC	CASSPNRDNYNEQFF
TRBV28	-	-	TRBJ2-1	TGTGCCAGCAGTCCCTGGACTATTCAAAGCTCCTACAATGAGCAGTTCTTC	CASSPWTIQSSYNEQFF
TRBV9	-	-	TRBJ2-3	TGTGCCAGCAGCGTAGGTCTTAGCAGGGGCACAGATACGCAGTATTTT	CASSVGLSRGTDTQYF
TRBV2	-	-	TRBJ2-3	TGTGCCAGCAGTGAAGGCAGGGGCTGGGATACGCAGTATTTT	CASSEGRGWDTQYF
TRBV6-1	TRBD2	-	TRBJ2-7	TGTGCCAGCAGTGAAGCGGGACTAGCGGGAGGGCTGGGCGAGCAGTACTTC	CASSEAGLAGGLGEQYF
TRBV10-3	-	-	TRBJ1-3	TGTGCCAACCGCGACAGGCAAGGAAACACCATATATTTT	CANRDRQGNTIYF
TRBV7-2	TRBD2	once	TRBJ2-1	TGTGCCAGCAGCCTATCCGGGACTAGCGGGAGGGCTGAGCAGTTCTTC	CASSLSGTSGRAEQFF
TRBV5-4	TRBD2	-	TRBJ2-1	TGTGCCAGCAGCCCGGGGGGGCTAGCGGGAGGAAATGAGCAGTTCTTC	CASSPGGLAGGNEQFF
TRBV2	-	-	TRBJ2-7	TGTGCCAGCATCCTTGTCAGGGGCGGACACGAGCAGTACTTC	CASILVRGGHEQYF